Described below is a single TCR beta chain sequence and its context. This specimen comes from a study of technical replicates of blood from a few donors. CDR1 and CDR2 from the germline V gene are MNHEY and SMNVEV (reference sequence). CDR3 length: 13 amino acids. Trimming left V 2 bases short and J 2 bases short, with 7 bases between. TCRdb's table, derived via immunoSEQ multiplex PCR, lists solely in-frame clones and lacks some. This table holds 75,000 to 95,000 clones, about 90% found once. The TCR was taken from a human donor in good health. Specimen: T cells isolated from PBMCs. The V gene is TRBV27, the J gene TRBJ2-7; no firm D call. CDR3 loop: CASSLAGAYEQYF. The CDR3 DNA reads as TGTGCCAGCAGTTTAGCCGGAGCCTACGAGCAGTACTTC.